This T cell receptor beta chain comes out of a study of blood T cell repertoires in COVID-19. Across the study: Samples came from the United States, Italy and Spain, spanning acute and convalescent COVID-19. PBMCs, B-cell-depleted T cells, or T cells provided the cDNA or gDNA that made up the material.

Original handling: Reference gene primer amplification gave nucleated cell count estimates. The protocol was immunoSEQ multiplex PCR, while the TCRdb copy is restricted to in-frame clones and leaves out a portion. V, J and clone size reflect that table, while D and trimming were determined from the DNA. Among 88,000 or so clones, about 85% were seen once, and the ten largest hold more than 3%. The CDR3 runs 15 residues. Germline loops: CDR1 SGHTA, CDR2 FQGTGA. V dropped 1 base and J dropped 4; count of bases not matched to a gene: 5. This clone was seen just once. The TCR originated in a man aged 60-69 years with acute or convalescent COVID-19. The chain has TRBV7-3 and TRBJ2-3, with 7 positions matching TRBD2. The sample was peripheral blood. CDR3 residues: CASSLNGLVADTQYF. CDR3 sequence (DNA): TGTGCCAGCAGCTTAAATGGACTAGTGGCAGATACGCAGTATTTT.